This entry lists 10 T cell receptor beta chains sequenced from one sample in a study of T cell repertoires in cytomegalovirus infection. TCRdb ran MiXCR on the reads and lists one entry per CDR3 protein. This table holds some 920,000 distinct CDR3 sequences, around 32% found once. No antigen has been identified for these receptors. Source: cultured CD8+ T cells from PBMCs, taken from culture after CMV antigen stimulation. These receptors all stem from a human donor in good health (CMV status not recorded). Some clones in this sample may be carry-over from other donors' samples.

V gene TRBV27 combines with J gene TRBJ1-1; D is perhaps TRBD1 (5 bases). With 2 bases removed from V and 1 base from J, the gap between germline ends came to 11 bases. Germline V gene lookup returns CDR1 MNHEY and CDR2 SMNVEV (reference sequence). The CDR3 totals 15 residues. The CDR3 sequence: CASSLMGGGNTEAFF. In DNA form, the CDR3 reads TGTGCCAGCAGTTTAATGGGGGGTGGGAACACTGAAGCTTTCTTT.

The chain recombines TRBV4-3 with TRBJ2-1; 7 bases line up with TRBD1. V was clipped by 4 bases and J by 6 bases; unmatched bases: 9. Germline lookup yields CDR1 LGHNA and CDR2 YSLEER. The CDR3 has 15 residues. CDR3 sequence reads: CASSPNRGQGNEQFF. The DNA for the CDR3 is TGCGCCAGCAGCCCAAACAGGGGACAAGGCAATGAGCAGTTCTTC.

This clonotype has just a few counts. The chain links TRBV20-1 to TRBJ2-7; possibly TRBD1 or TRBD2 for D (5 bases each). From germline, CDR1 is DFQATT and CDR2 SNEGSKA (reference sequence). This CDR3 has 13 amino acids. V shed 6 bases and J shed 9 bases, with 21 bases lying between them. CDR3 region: CSANRQRLPRQYF. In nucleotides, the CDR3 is TGCAGTGCGAACCGACAGAGACTACCCCGGCAGTACTTC.

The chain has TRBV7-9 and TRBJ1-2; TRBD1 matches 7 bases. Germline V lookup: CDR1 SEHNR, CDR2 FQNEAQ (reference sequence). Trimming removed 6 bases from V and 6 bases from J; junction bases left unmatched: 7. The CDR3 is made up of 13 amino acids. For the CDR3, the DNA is TGTGCCAGCAGTGTCAGGGGGAATGATGGCTACACCTTC. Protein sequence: CASSVRGNDGYTF.

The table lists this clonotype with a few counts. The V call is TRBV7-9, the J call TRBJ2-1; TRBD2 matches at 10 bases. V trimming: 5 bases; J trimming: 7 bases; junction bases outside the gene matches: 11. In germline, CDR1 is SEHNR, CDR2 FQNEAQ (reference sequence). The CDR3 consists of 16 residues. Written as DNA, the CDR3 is TGTGCCAGCAGCCCCAGGGCCGGGACTAGCGCTAATGAGCAGTTCTTC. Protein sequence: CASSPRAGTSANEQFF.

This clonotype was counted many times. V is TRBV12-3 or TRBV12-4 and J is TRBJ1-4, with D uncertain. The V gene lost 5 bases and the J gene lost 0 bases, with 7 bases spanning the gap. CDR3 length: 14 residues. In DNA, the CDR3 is TGTGCCAGCAGTCCCTCTGCAACTAATGAAAAACTGTTTTTT. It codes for CASSPSATNEKLFF.

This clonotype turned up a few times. CDR3 nucleotides: TGTGCCACCAGCAGAGATCTAGCGGGGGGGCCAGATACGCAGTATTTT. Amino acids: CATSRDLAGGPDTQYF. The V and J genes are TRBV15 and TRBJ2-3; TRBD2 matches 12 bases. The V and J ends lost 0 bases and 4 bases, in that order; junction bases with no gene match: 2. CDR3 length: 16 residues. CDR1 and CDR2 from the germline V gene are LNHNV and YYDKDF (reference sequence).

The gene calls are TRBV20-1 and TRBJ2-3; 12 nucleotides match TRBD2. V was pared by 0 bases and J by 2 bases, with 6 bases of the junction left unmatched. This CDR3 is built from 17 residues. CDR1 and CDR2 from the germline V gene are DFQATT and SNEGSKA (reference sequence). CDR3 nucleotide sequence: TGCAGTGCTAGAGATTCCTGGACTAGCGGGGACACAGATACGCAGTATTTT. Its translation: CSARDSWTSGDTDTQYF.

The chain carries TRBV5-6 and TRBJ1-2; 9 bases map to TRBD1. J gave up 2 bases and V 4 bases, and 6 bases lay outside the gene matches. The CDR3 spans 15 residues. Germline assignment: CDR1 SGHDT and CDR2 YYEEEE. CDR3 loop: CASSPGTGWNYGYTF. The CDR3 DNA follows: TGTGCCAGCAGCCCGGGGACAGGGTGGAACTATGGCTACACCTTC.

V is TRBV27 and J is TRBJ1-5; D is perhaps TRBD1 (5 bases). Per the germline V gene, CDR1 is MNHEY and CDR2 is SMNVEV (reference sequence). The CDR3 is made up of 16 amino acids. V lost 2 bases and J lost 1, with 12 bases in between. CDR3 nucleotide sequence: TGTGCCAGCAGTTTAAGGGCGGGGGGGAGCAATCAGCCCCAGCATTTT. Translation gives CASSLRAGGSNQPQHF.